Given below is one T cell receptor beta chain in context. This CDR3 has 14 amino acids. CDR1 and CDR2 from the germline V gene are ENHRY and SYGVKD. Losses at the gene ends were 5 bases for V and 7 bases for J; bases not matched to a gene: 7. Libraries were prepared by immunoSEQ multiplex PCR; TCRdb keeps only in-frame clonotypes and omits some of them. The sample carries 230,000 or so clones, around 87% recorded once. The data belong to a study of blood T cell repertoires in COVID-19. Across the whole study: The study drew acute and convalescent COVID-19 samples from the United States, Italy and Spain.

Patients at the Seattle site were enrolled during active infection and followed longitudinally. The chain combines TRBV10-3 with TRBJ2-1; 8 nucleotides agree with TRBD1. Sequenced input: peripheral blood. This clonotype was obtained from a woman aged 55-70 years with COVID-19, enrolled during active disease. The CDR3 bases are TGTGCCATCAGTCGATCTACAGGGGGTAATGAGCAGTTCTTC. Translation: CAISRSTGGNEQFF.